These T cell receptor beta chains were read from a single sample in a study of cytomegalovirus exposure and HLA in healthy donors. Measured with immunoSEQ multiplex PCR; TCRdb has only the in-frame clones, and not every one. Of about 120,000 clones in the sample, about 83% were seen once. Sequencing was done on a sample of PBMCs. These receptors came from a woman in her thirties in good health and CMV-seronegative. Each CDR3 is given with its conserved first and last residue. Each record gives: V gene, J gene, D gene, clone size, CDR3 DNA, CDR3 protein. A D gene is named only where the DNA matches it firmly. Size is omitted from some rows. Given values are once, few, many or a class for expanded clones.

TRBV4-3,TRBJ1-2,.,.,TGCGCCAGCGGAACAAACAGGTTAGAGTATGGCTACACCTTC,CASGTNRLEYGYTF
TRBV5-4,TRBJ2-3,.,.,TGTGCCAGCAGCTTGCCCGGGGGAAGCACAGATACGCAGTATTTT,CASSLPGGSTDTQYF
TRBV11-3,TRBJ2-1,TRBD2,.,TGTGCCAGCAGCTTAGATCTTGGCGGGGGGGCTAATGAGCAGTTCTTC,CASSLDLGGGANEQFF
TRBV6-1,TRBJ2-5,TRBD1,.,TGTGCCAACAAACAGGGGGGAGAAATTGAGACCCAGTACTTC,CANKQGGEIETQYF
TRBV2,TRBJ2-7,TRBD1,.,TGTGCCAGCAGGACAGGGTTCAGGTACGAGCAGTACTTC,CASRTGFRYEQYF
TRBV6-6,TRBJ2-1,.,.,TGTGCCAGCAGCCCTAGGGGTTCCTACAATGAGCAGTTCTTC,CASSPRGSYNEQFF
TRBV7-6,TRBJ2-1,.,once,TGTGCCAGCAGCTTATTAACCCCGGGGAGTTGGAACAATGAGCAGTTCTTC,CASSLLTPGSWNNEQFF
TRBV7-2,TRBJ1-4,.,.,TGTGCCAGCAGCGCACATGGGAGTAATGAAAAACTGTTTTTT,CASSAHGSNEKLFF
TRBV7-2,TRBJ2-3,TRBD2,.,TGTGCCAGCAGCTTAGTAGCGGGGGGTAGCACAGATACGCAGTATTTT,CASSLVAGGSTDTQYF
TRBV5-6,TRBJ2-4,TRBD2,.,TGTGCCAGCAGCCACGGGACTAGCGGGGGTTTGGGGAGCAAAAACATTCAGTACTTC,CASSHGTSGGLGSKNIQYF
TRBV7-3,TRBJ1-5,.,.,TGTGCCAGCAGCTTAACGTGGGCAGGTAATCAGCCCCAGCATTTT,CASSLTWAGNQPQHF
TRBV5-1,TRBJ1-1,.,.,TGCGCCAGCAGCTTGGAGGGGTCCACTGAAGCTTTCTTT,CASSLEGSTEAFF
TRBV4-2,TRBJ1-2,.,.,TGTGCCAGCAGCCAAGGGGCGGCGGGGGGAGTTAAGGGCTACACCTTC,CASSQGAAGGVKGYTF
TRBV27,TRBJ2-1,TRBD1,.,TGTGCCAGCAGTTTAGGGGAGGGACAGGGGCGGAGGAATGAGCAGTTCTTC,CASSLGEGQGRRNEQFF
TRBV13,TRBJ1-6,.,.,TGTGCCAGCAGCTTAGGCAGGGGCTCCTATAATTCACCCCTCCACTTT,CASSLGRGSYNSPLHF
TRBV18,TRBJ2-5,.,.,TGTGCCAGCTCACCAACGGAAGAGACCCAGTACTTC,CASSPTEETQYF
TRBV7-9,TRBJ1-1,TRBD1,.,TGTGCCAGCAGCTTGAACAGGGGGAGTAGCACTGAAGCTTTCTTT,CASSLNRGSSTEAFF
TRBV9,TRBJ2-1,.,.,TGTGCCAGCAGCGTAGCAGTAAGGCCCGGAGGTTTTAATGAGCAGTTCTTC,CASSVAVRPGGFNEQFF
TRBV11-2,TRBJ2-3,.,.,TGTGCCAGCAGCTTTGTTCCGGGGGTCTCAGATACGCAGTATTTT,CASSFVPGVSDTQYF
TRBV2,TRBJ2-2,.,.,TGTGCCAGCAGTGAAGGGACACCCACCGGGGAGCTGTTTTTT,CASSEGTPTGELFF
TRBV5-6,TRBJ2-1,TRBD1,once,TGTGCCAGCAGCTACAGGGGATTGAGCAATGAGCAGTTCTTC,CASSYRGLSNEQFF
TRBV2,TRBJ1-2,.,few,TGTGCCAGCAGATCCATCCGACAGCCTAACTATGGCTACACCTTC,CASRSIRQPNYGYTF
TRBV30,TRBJ2-7,TRBD1,.,TGTGCCCAGGGACAGGGCCTCTACGAGCAGTACTTC,CAQGQGLYEQYF
TRBV6-5,TRBJ2-1,TRBD1,.,TGTGCCAGCAGTTACCGGACAGGGCATAATGAGCAGTTCTTC,CASSYRTGHNEQFF
TRBV15,TRBJ1-5,.,.,TGTGCCACCAGCGAGGGACACAATCAGCCCCAGCATTTT,CATSEGHNQPQHF
TRBV18,TRBJ1-1,.,.,TGTGCCAGCTCACCCCTCTCCGGGAACACTGAAGCTTTCTTT,CASSPLSGNTEAFF
TRBV11-3,TRBJ2-1,TRBD2,.,TGTGCCAGCAGCCGTATTAGCGGGGGGGTTCAGTTCTTC,CASSRISGGVQFF
TRBV29-1,TRBJ1-2,.,.,TGCAGCGTTGAAACAGACGGCTACACCTTC,CSVETDGYTF
TRBV5-1,TRBJ1-3,.,.,TGCGCCAGCAGCTCTCTTGACAGGAACTCTGGAAACACCATATATTTT,CASSSLDRNSGNTIYF
TRBV2,TRBJ2-5,TRBD1,once,TGTGCCAGCACCCCGACAGGGGACCAAGAGACCCAGTACTTC,CASTPTGDQETQYF
TRBV6-5,TRBJ2-7,TRBD1,.,TGTGCCAGCAGCTACCGAGGGACAGCCTACGAGCAGTACTTC,CASSYRGTAYEQYF
TRBV7-2,TRBJ2-6,.,.,TGTGCCAGCAGCTTAGGGCCGGGGGCTGGGGCCAACGTCCTGACTTTC,CASSLGPGAGANVLTF
TRBV5-1,TRBJ2-5,.,.,TGCGCCAGCAGCCCCCGGGGGAGAGAGACCCAGTACTTC,CASSPRGRETQYF